The clone carrying this T cell receptor (beta chain) has more than one count but fewer than ten. Its antigen is unidentified. The sample originates from a study of T-cell memory formation after mild COVID-19. The V end was cut by 5 bases, the J end by 4 bases, with 14 bases between. The CDR3 has 14 amino acids. Germline V gives CDR1 SQVTM, CDR2 ANQGSEA. Study results and limitations: Whether second-wave clones peaking at day 37 were SARS-CoV-2 specific went unconfirmed. Contracting CD4+ clones sat mainly in CM and EM; CD8+ in EMRA. Among clones contracting day 15 to 85, CD4/CD8 was balanced, whereas later expanders leaned CD4+. Several responding clones turned up in pre-infection memory, indicating that cross-reactive memory may have taken part.

TCRdb reprocessed the 5' RACE reads via MiXCR and lists one record per CDR3 protein. This sample has 450,000 to 650,000 distinct CDR3 sequences; 15% to 20% occur once, and the top ten carry approximately 12%. This chain uses TRBV29-1 with TRBJ2-2; no definite D call. Material for sequencing was PBMCs or a T cell subset sorted from them (not recorded which). The TCR originated in an adult woman who had mild COVID-19 (a few samples of this study predate the infection). Cell type and time point are not known. The CDR3 DNA sequence: TGCAGCGTTACTTCGGGTACCGTCACCGGGGAGCTGTTTTTT. Protein product: CSVTSGTVTGELFF.